The clone carrying this T cell receptor beta chain is a singleton in its sample. The CDR3 totals 15 residues. Trimming took off 0 bases at V and 4 bases at J, with 10 bases between the two ends. Germline CDR1 and CDR2: LNHNV and YYDKDF (reference sequence). This sample stems from a study of blood T cell repertoires in COVID-19. About the study: The United States, Italy and Spain supplied acute and convalescent COVID-19 samples. T cells, B-cell-depleted T cells, or PBMCs supplied cDNA or gDNA.

In the study's own analysis: Amplification with reference gene primers provided the estimates of nucleated cell counts. Clones were read by immunoSEQ multiplex PCR, and TCRdb kept only the in-frame ones, dropping some. That table supplies the V and J calls and clone size; D and trimming were determined from the DNA. Among 100,000 to 130,000 clones listed, 70% to 90% were seen once. V is TRBV15 and J is TRBJ2-1; D perhaps matches TRBD2 (6 bases). Material: peripheral blood. This TCR came from a man aged 45 to 65 with active or convalescent COVID-19. In DNA form, the CDR3 reads TGTGCCACCAGCAGAGATGCTAGCGCTTACAATGAGCAGTTCTTC. It specifies CATSRDASAYNEQFF.